The 22 T cell receptor beta chains in this list originate from one sample, sequenced in a study of shared clonotypes between healthy human individuals. Assay: immunoSEQ multiplex PCR; the TCRdb copy retains only in-frame clones and omits some. The table includes 2 million to 3 million clones, over 85% detected once. Sequences were obtained from naive CD4+ T cells sorted from blood. The subset was: CD45RA+ positively selected. All receptors come from a man aged 18 to 30 in good health.

Of note for this clone: Likely a read error: the CDR3 ends without its conserved phenylalanine or tryptophan. The DNA is left out, because the CDR3 cannot be placed on it with certainty; the CDR3 is given as TCRdb lists it. CDR3 sequence: CASSLNKDRGAQI. V and J are TRBV28 and TRBJ1-1; TRBD1 is the table's D call and was not checked against the DNA. The CDR3 is 13 amino acids in total, end residues counted. Germline V gives CDR1 MDHEN, CDR2 SYDVKM.

The genes are TRBV2 and TRBJ1-2, with D maybe TRBD1 (5 bases). The CDR3 is 15 residues long. V was clipped by 7 bases and J by 1 base, with 16 bases between them. The germline CDR1 and CDR2 sequences are SNHLY and FYNNEI. CDR3 protein: CASTWTLAFNYGYTF. In nucleotides, the CDR3 is TGTGCCAGCACCTGGACACTCGCTTTTAACTATGGCTACACCTTC.

The CDR3 region is CASSSQPNQPQHF. The CDR3 region has the DNA TGTGCCAGCAGTAGCCAGCCCAATCAGCCCCAGCATTTT. J is TRBJ1-5 and V is TRBV27; no reliable D call. CDR3 size: 13 residues. V was pared by 5 bases and J by 3 bases, with 8 bases between. Germline V lookup: CDR1 MNHEY, CDR2 SMNVEV (reference sequence).

Only one count was recorded for this clone. J is TRBJ1-3 and V is TRBV5-8; D remains unclear. Per germline, CDR1 SGHTS and CDR2 YDEGEE. Deletions cut 1 base from V and 0 bases from J, with 17 bases between. The CDR3 has 18 amino acids. CDR3 DNA: TGTGCCAGCAGCTTGCAGTTAGTGTCCGCTAACTCTGGAAACACCATATATTTT. Residues: CASSLQLVSANSGNTIYF. Looking up the rest from reference TRBV5-8 and TRBJ1-3 gives the full variable domain: EAGVTQSPTHLIKTRGQQATLRCSPISGHTSVYWYQQALGLGLQFLLWYDEGEERNRGNFPPRFSGRQFPNYSSELNVNALELEDSALYLCASSLQLVSANSGNTIYFGEGSWLTVV.

The CDR3 DNA reads TGTGCCAGCAGCGCCCGGACTGTTAACTATGGCTACACCTTC. Translating gives CASSARTVNYGYTF. This chain uses TRBV9 with TRBJ1-2, with D unclear. Per germline, CDR1 SGDLS and CDR2 YYNGEE. The CDR3 sequence is 14 residues long. Deletions cut 3 bases from V and 1 base from J, with 10 bases between.

The V gene is TRBV4-3, the J gene TRBJ1-5; D gene unclear. The germline V and J ends were trimmed by 0 bases and 7 bases, with 7 bases remaining between them. Germline V gene sequence: CDR1 LGHNA, CDR2 YSLEER. The CDR3 runs to 13 residues. CDR3 bases: TGCGCCAGCAGCCAAGACGGTCTGCAGCCCCAGCATTTT. Translated, it gives CASSQDGLQPQHF.

Points on this clone: One end of the junction fails to match germline, which may point to a read error. For the CDR3, the DNA is TGTGCCAGCAGCTTGGTCTCAGAGGATTTT. This gives the protein CASSLVSEDF. The chain uses TRBV5-8 and TRBJ1-5; D not certain. The length of the CDR3 is 10 residues. Germline values: CDR1 SGHTS, CDR2 YDEGEE. The full variable domain, in which reference TRBV5-8 and TRBJ1-5 provide the parts outside the CDR3, is EAGVTQSPTHLIKTRGQQATLRCSPISGHTSVYWYQQALGLGLQFLLWYDEGEERNRGNFPPRFSGRQFPNYSSELNVNALELEDSALYLCASSLVSEDFGDGTRLSIL.

The J gene is TRBJ2-7, the V gene TRBV27; TRBD2 agrees at 9 bases. The CDR3 consists of 15 residues. Germline V CDR1 and CDR2: MNHEY, SMNVEV (reference sequence). V dropped 2 bases and J dropped 3; count of bases not matched to a gene: 5. The CDR3 sequence: CASSLAPSGNYEQYF. As DNA, the CDR3 is TGTGCCAGCAGTTTAGCCCCTAGCGGGAACTACGAGCAGTACTTC.

The genes are TRBV7-9 and TRBJ2-1; possible D gene TRBD2, 5 bases. The germline CDR1 and CDR2 sequences are SEHNR and FQNEAQ (reference sequence). This CDR3 is 13 amino acids long. Trimming pared 2 bases from V and 8 bases from J, leaving 10 bases between. CDR3 loop: CASSLLAVDEQFF. The DNA of the CDR3 is TGTGCCAGCAGCTTACTAGCCGTCGATGAGCAGTTCTTC.

This clone showed up just once. V gene TRBV5-1 combines with J gene TRBJ2-2; D is possibly TRBD1 or TRBD2 (5 bases each). CDR3 length: 16 residues. CDR1 is SGHRS and CDR2 is YFSETQ in the germline V gene. V was trimmed by 4 bases and J by 4 bases, leaving 17 bases between them. The CDR3 sequence: CASSGPGPGITGELFF. The CDR3 nucleotides read TGCGCCAGCAGCGGACCGGGACCGGGAATCACCGGGGAGCTGTTTTTT.

The chain combines TRBV7-2 with TRBJ2-1, with 10 bases matching TRBD2. Germline assignment: CDR1 SGHTA and CDR2 FQGNSA. The CDR3 has 16 amino acids. V lost 0 bases to trimming and J lost 3 bases; unmatched junction nucleotides: 2. The CDR3 here is CASSLAASGSYNEQFF. In DNA form, the CDR3 reads TGTGCCAGCAGCTTAGCCGCTAGCGGGAGCTACAATGAGCAGTTCTTC. The whole variable domain, remainder taken from reference TRBV7-2 and TRBJ2-1, is GAGVSQSPSNKVTEKGKDVELRCDPISGHTALYWYRQSLGQGLEFLIYFQGNSAPDKSGLPSDRFSAERTGGSVSTLTIQRTQQEDSAVYLCASSLAASGSYNEQFFGPGTRLTVL.

A word on this clone: Within the sample, other DNA sequences also encode this same CDR3. This chain links TRBV29-1 with TRBJ2-2; D is unresolved. V was pared by 3 bases and J by 2 bases, with 7 bases between. The CDR3 runs 13 residues. Germline V gene data show CDR1 as SQVTM and CDR2 as ANQGSEA. CDR3 in amino acids: CSVDLGNTGELFF. In DNA form, the CDR3 reads TGCAGCGTTGACCTTGGTAACACCGGGGAGCTGTTTTTT.

The chain links TRBV7-6 to TRBJ2-7; D possibly corresponds to TRBD1 (6 bases). From germline, CDR1 is SGHVS and CDR2 FNYEAQ. The CDR3 covers 19 residues. The ends were cut back, 2 bases at V and 0 bases at J, with 23 bases in the middle. Here the CDR3 reads CASSLRPPTGPSFSYEQYF. In DNA, the CDR3 is TGTGCCAGCAGCTTAAGGCCTCCGACAGGCCCTTCTTTCTCCTACGAGCAGTACTTC.

In the case of this clone: An end of the junction does not agree with germline; a read error may underlie this. V is TRBV30 and J is TRBJ1-5; 7 nucleotides line up with TRBD1. The CDR3 totals 16 residues. CDR1 and CDR2 from the germline V gene are GTSNPN and SVGIG (reference sequence). The CDR3 DNA reads TGTACCTGGATGCCCAGGGGGAGGGGGGGCAATCAGCCCCAGCATTTT. This codes for CTWMPRGRGGNQPQHF.

This sequence joins TRBV9 and TRBJ1-3; D unresolved. The CDR3 consists of 17 residues. CDR1 and CDR2 (germline): SGDLS, YYNGEE. V was cut by 0 bases and J by 2 bases, with 15 bases left in between. The chain's CDR3 is CASSVAGSGIAGNTIYF. CDR3 DNA sequence: TGTGCCAGCAGCGTAGCAGGATCAGGAATCGCTGGAAACACCATATATTTT.

Concerning this clone: Other DNA sequences in this sample translate to the same CDR3. This chain uses TRBV2 with TRBJ2-7; D not certain. CDR1 is SNHLY, CDR2 FYNNEI, per germline. There are 11 residues in the CDR3. Trimming shortened V by 2 bases and J by 2 bases, and 1 base separated the two germline ends. CDR3: CASSETYEQYF. For the CDR3, the DNA is TGTGCCAGCAGTGAAACCTACGAGCAGTACTTC.

This rearrangement joins TRBV5-1 to TRBJ2-7, with a weak D call TRBD1 (6 bases). Per the germline V gene, CDR1 is SGHRS and CDR2 is YFSETQ. CDR3 length: 17 residues. The V end was cut by 4 bases, the J end by 2 bases, with 22 bases between. CDR3 in amino acids: CASSDPRGTDYPYEQYF. The CDR3 DNA is TGCGCCAGCAGCGACCCGAGGGGGACCGATTACCCCTACGAGCAGTACTTC.

The chain employs TRBV10-3 and TRBJ1-3; a possible D gene is TRBD1 (5 bases). This CDR3 has 16 amino acids. Between the trimmed V and J ends, which lost 6 bases and 2 bases, there was a span of 17 bases. The germline CDR1 and CDR2 sequences are ENHRY and SYGVKD. CDR3 DNA sequence: TGTGCCATCAGAGGTTCCTACCAGGGACCTGGAAACACCATATATTTT. Translation: CAIRGSYQGPGNTIYF.

The chain employs TRBV2 and TRBJ1-4; D gene unclear. This CDR3 comprises 15 residues. V lost 1 base and J lost 7, with 13 bases in between. The V gene's germline CDR1 is SNHLY and CDR2 FYNNEI. The chain's CDR3 is CASSEVPQIGEKLFF. CDR3 in DNA: TGTGCCAGCAGTGAAGTCCCCCAAATCGGTGAAAAACTGTTTTTT.

This clone was observed a single time. This specimen includes other DNA sequences encoding the same CDR3. The rearrangement uses TRBV18 and TRBJ2-7; 8 nucleotides match TRBD1. The J segment lost 3 bases and the V segment lost 0 bases, leaving 4 bases of the junction unmatched. The CDR3 is made up of 15 amino acids. Germline CDR1 is KGHSH and CDR2 is LQKENI. CDR3 nucleotides: TGTGCCAGCTCACCACCCGGGACAGGTAGCTACGAGCAGTACTTC. Translating gives CASSPPGTGSYEQYF.

A word on this clone: The sample carries other DNA sequences with the same CDR3. This chain connects TRBV7-2 to TRBJ2-7; 9 bases are a match to TRBD2. V lost 5 bases to trimming and J lost 2 bases; unmatched junction nucleotides: 4. The CDR3 sequence is 14 residues long. Per the germline V gene, CDR1 is SGHTA and CDR2 is FQGNSA. DNA for the CDR3: TGTGCCAGCAGCCAGCAGCGGGGGGCCTACGAGCAGTACTTC. Amino acids: CASSQQRGAYEQYF. Full variable domain (outside the CDR3, taken from reference TRBV7-2 and TRBJ2-7): GAGVSQSPSNKVTEKGKDVELRCDPISGHTALYWYRQSLGQGLEFLIYFQGNSAPDKSGLPSDRFSAERTGGSVSTLTIQRTQQEDSAVYLCASSQQRGAYEQYFGPGTRLTVT.

Here the CDR3 DNA reads TGTGCCTGGAGTGCCCAGACGGGGGGACAAGAGACCCAGTACTTC. Translated, it gives CAWSAQTGGQETQYF. The J gene is TRBJ2-5, the V gene TRBV30; TRBD2 aligns across 7 bases. The germline gives CDR1 GTSNPN, CDR2 SVGIG (reference sequence). V lost 1 base to trimming and J lost 2 bases; unmatched junction nucleotides: 7. CDR3 size: 15 residues.